This record covers a single T cell receptor beta chain. The data derive from a study of blood T cell repertoires in COVID-19. Study background: COVID-19 samples, acute and convalescent, were from the United States, Italy and Spain. The cDNA or gDNA used as material had been derived from T cells, B-cell-depleted T cells, or PBMCs.

Trimming took 4 bases from V and 5 from J, leaving 8 bases between them. Germline V lookup: CDR1 LNHDA, CDR2 SQIVND (reference sequence). CDR3 length: 12 amino acids. Those enrolled in Seattle joined during active infection and were followed longitudinally afterward. Methods used by the authors: Amplification of reference gene primers provided the estimated nucleated cell counts. Here immunoSEQ multiplex PCR was the method, and the copy in TCRdb shows in-frame clones only, minus some. Clone size and V and J calls were adopted from that table, with D and trimming inferred from the DNA. The sample lists 250,000 to 350,000 clones, more than 70% occurring once.

This clonotype was obtained from a young woman with COVID-19, enrolled during active disease. The sample was peripheral blood. The gene calls are TRBV19 and TRBJ2-5; TRBD2 is a possible D gene (6 bases). CDR3 sequence (DNA): TGTGCCAGTAGTAGGAGGGAGGAGACCCAGTACTTC. It specifies CASSRREETQYF.